A selection of T cell receptor beta chains follows, all from one sample in a study of blood T cell repertoires in COVID-19. Sequencing was performed with immunoSEQ multiplex PCR; in TCRdb, only in-frame clones are kept and a portion is missing. Of fewer than 150,000 clones in the sample, approximately 86% were seen once. The sequencing sample was made of peripheral blood. These receptors came from a human donor in a cohort sampled during active COVID-19. The CDR3 runs from the conserved cysteine through the conserved F or W. The D gene is left open where the match is weak. Some rows mark clone size as missing; the rest say once, few, many or name a class of expanded clone.

d_gene	v_gene	abundance	j_gene	CDR3nt	CDR3aa
TRBD1	TRBV5-1	few	TRBJ1-1	TGCGCCAGCAGCGTGGGACAGTTAACTGAAGCTTTCTTT	CASSVGQLTEAFF
TRBD1	TRBV5-1	.	TRBJ1-2	TGCGCCAGCAGCTTGTCAGGGGGGAACTATGGCTACACCTTC	CASSLSGGNYGYTF
TRBD2	TRBV7-7	.	TRBJ2-5	TGTGCCAGCAGCCGGGGGGACTACCTTGGGGAGACCCAGTACTTC	CASSRGDYLGETQYF
.	TRBV19	.	TRBJ1-2	TGTGCCAGTAGTAATAACAGAAACTATGGCTACACCTTC	CASSNNRNYGYTF
TRBD2	TRBV5-4	.	TRBJ2-2	TGTGCCAGCAGCTTGGCTAGCGGGGGATACACCGGGGAGCTGTTTTTT	CASSLASGGYTGELFF
TRBD1	TRBV19	.	TRBJ1-5	TGTGCCAGTAACCTACAGGGGTCCTCTATCATAGCCCAGCATTTT	CASNLQGSSIIAQHF
TRBD1	TRBV6-5	once	TRBJ1-6	TGTGCCAGCAGTTACTCGAACAGGGGGGGGAATTCACCCCTCCACTTT	CASSYSNRGGNSPLHF
.	TRBV7-3	.	TRBJ1-6	TGTGCCAGCAGCCTAGGGGGGGATTCACCCCTCCACTTT	CASSLGGDSPLHF
TRBD2	TRBV2	.	TRBJ2-3	TGTGCCAGCAGAAAAACTAGCGGGGGGGCGGTAGATACGCAGTATTTT	CASRKTSGGAVDTQYF
.	TRBV7-3	.	TRBJ2-1	TGTGCCAGCAGCTTAATTCCTCTTGGACTACAATCCTACAATGAGCAGTTCTTC	CASSLIPLGLQSYNEQFF
TRBD1	TRBV2	.	TRBJ2-3	TGTGCCAGCAGCTTTCGGACAGGGGGAACAGATACGCAGTATTTT	CASSFRTGGTDTQYF
TRBD1	TRBV27	.	TRBJ2-3	TGTGCCAGCAGGGGACAGGGGACAGATACGCAGTATTTT	CASRGQGTDTQYF
TRBD2	TRBV28	.	TRBJ2-2	TGTGCCAGCAAGGGGACTAGCGGGATAGCCCCCAACACCGGGGAGCTGTTTTTT	CASKGTSGIAPNTGELFF
.	TRBV12-3/TRBV12-4	.	TRBJ2-1	TGTGCCAGCAGTTTACGCGGAGAGCAGTTCTTC	CASSLRGEQFF
TRBD2	TRBV5-8	.	TRBJ2-1	TGTGCCAGCAGCCCAGGGACTAGCGGGAGGTGGAGCTCCTACAATGAGCAGTTCTTC	CASSPGTSGRWSSYNEQFF
.	TRBV19	.	TRBJ1-4	TGTGCCAGTCAAACAGGGACCAATGAAAAACTGTTTTTT	CASQTGTNEKLFF